These T cell receptor beta chains were read from a single sample in a study of blood T cell repertoires in COVID-19. The protocol was immunoSEQ multiplex PCR, while the TCRdb copy is restricted to in-frame clones and leaves out a portion. This sample has about 140,000 clones; about 79% occur once, and the top ten carry roughly a tenth. Sequencing input: peripheral blood. The source of these receptors is a man in his fifties or sixties with active or convalescent COVID-19. The CDR3 runs from the conserved cysteine through the conserved F or W. A D gene is named only where the DNA matches it firmly. Some rows mark clone size as missing; the rest say once, few, many or name a class of expanded clone.

j_call,clone_size,v_call,d_call,cdr3_aa,cdr3_nt
TRBJ1-3,NA,TRBV13,NA,CASRGLGNTIYF,TGTGCCAGCAGGGGGCTCGGAAACACCATATATTTT
TRBJ1-1,NA,TRBV18,NA,CASSPGQDTEAFF,TGTGCCAGCTCACCTGGGCAAGACACTGAAGCTTTCTTT
TRBJ1-5,NA,TRBV14,NA,CASSQTPSGPQHF,TGTGCCAGCAGCCAGACGCCTTCGGGACCCCAGCATTTT
TRBJ2-7,NA,TRBV7-9,NA,CASNEVDSEQYF,TGTGCCAGCAATGAGGTGGACTCCGAGCAGTACTTC
TRBJ2-6,NA,TRBV5-5,NA,CASSLAVSGANVLTF,TGTGCCAGCAGCTTGGCAGTCTCTGGGGCCAACGTCCTGACTTTC
TRBJ1-1,NA,TRBV3-1/TRBV3-2,TRBD1,CASSQAGWTGEIFTEAFF,TGTGCCAGCAGCCAAGCGGGGTGGACAGGGGAAATTTTTACCGAAGCTTTCTTT
TRBJ1-1,NA,TRBV2,NA,CASLWGTPGWGNTEAFF,TGTGCCAGCCTGTGGGGGACTCCCGGGTGGGGGAACACTGAAGCTTTCTTT
TRBJ2-1,few,TRBV30,TRBD2,CAWSGGSGGLAYNEQFF,TGTGCCTGGAGTGGGGGATCGGGAGGGCTGGCCTACAATGAGCAGTTCTTC
TRBJ1-1,NA,TRBV7-2,NA,CASSIQGYGEAFF,TGTGCCAGCAGCATACAGGGATACGGTGAAGCTTTCTTT
TRBJ2-3,NA,TRBV24-1,TRBD2,CATSGRTSGRVTDTQYF,TGTGCCACCAGTGGAAGGACTAGCGGGAGGGTCACAGATACGCAGTATTTT
TRBJ1-1,NA,TRBV4-3,NA,CASSQDRQENTEAFF,TGCGCCAGCAGCCAAGATCGCCAGGAGAACACTGAAGCTTTCTTT
TRBJ1-5,NA,TRBV19,NA,CAASDTGQSHQPQHF,TGTGCCGCGTCAGACACCGGACAGTCGCATCAGCCCCAGCATTTT
TRBJ2-1,NA,TRBV5-1,TRBD2,CASSSPAGAPLFF,TGCGCCAGCAGTAGTCCAGCGGGGGCCCCGTTGTTCTTC
TRBJ1-5,NA,TRBV6-5,NA,CASSYDGNQPQHF,TGTGCCAGCAGTTACGACGGGAATCAGCCCCAGCATTTT
TRBJ1-1,NA,TRBV9,NA,CASSPTGGTNTEAFF,TGTGCCAGCAGCCCTACTGGGGGGACCAACACTGAAGCTTTCTTT
TRBJ2-3,NA,TRBV7-2,TRBD1,CASSLENRGLGTDTQYF,TGTGCCAGCAGCTTAGAAAACAGGGGGTTAGGCACAGATACGCAGTATTTT
TRBJ2-1,NA,TRBV27,NA,CASSLVGNEQFF,TGTGCCAGCAGTTTGGTCGGGAATGAGCAGTTCTTC
TRBJ1-5,NA,TRBV4-3,NA,CASSQDGRGNQPQHF,TGCGCCAGCAGCCAAGATGGCAGGGGCAATCAGCCCCAGCATTTT
TRBJ1-2,once,TRBV29-1,TRBD1,CSVGTGGANYGYTF,TGCAGCGTTGGGACAGGGGGAGCTAACTATGGCTACACCTTC
TRBJ1-4,NA,TRBV3-1/TRBV3-2,TRBD1,CASSPGQNEKLFF,TGTGCCAGCAGCCCGGGACAGAATGAAAAACTGTTTTTT
TRBJ2-2,NA,TRBV5-1,TRBD2,CASSKPGLADTGELFF,TGCGCCAGCAGCAAGCCGGGACTAGCAGACACCGGGGAGCTGTTTTTT
TRBJ2-7,NA,TRBV7-9,TRBD1,CASSFPGQGNEQYF,TGTGCCAGCAGCTTTCCGGGACAGGGGAACGAGCAGTACTTC
TRBJ2-2,NA,TRBV29-1,TRBD2,CSVEDGLAGGPAGELFF,TGCAGCGTTGAAGACGGACTAGCGGGAGGGCCGGCCGGGGAGCTGTTTTTT
TRBJ2-1,NA,TRBV11-3,TRBD2,CASSQLAGGQNEQFF,TGTGCCAGCAGCCAACTAGCGGGAGGGCAAAATGAGCAGTTCTTC
TRBJ1-5,few,TRBV10-3,NA,CATQGSSNQPQHF,TGTGCCACCCAGGGGAGTAGCAATCAGCCCCAGCATTTT
TRBJ1-1,NA,TRBV28,TRBD1,CASSSTGIVTEAFF,TGTGCCAGCAGTTCGACAGGGATTGTCACTGAAGCTTTCTTT
TRBJ1-1,NA,TRBV12-3/TRBV12-4,NA,CASSPSHREAFF,TGTGCCAGCAGCCCCTCCCACAGGGAAGCTTTCTTT